Sequencing of this TCR beta chain was carried out in a study of blood T cell repertoires in COVID-19. On the study more broadly: Nucleic acid was either cDNA or gDNA, and it came from T cells, B-cell-depleted T cells, or PBMCs.

Donors were grouped by their self-reported clinical history. Per germline, CDR1 MNHEY and CDR2 SMNVEV (reference sequence). The V and J ends lost 5 bases and 5 bases, in that order; junction bases with no gene match: 10. The CDR3 loop spans 15 amino acids. Original processing methods: Researchers report that nucleated cell counts were estimated from reference gene primer amplification. Clones were sequenced by immunoSEQ multiplex PCR, and TCRdb holds only the in-frame ones, with some missing. V and J calls and clone size follow that table, whereas D and trimming were derived from the DNA. The data show 60,000 or so clones, roughly two thirds seen once.

The TCR was taken from a woman aged 55-70 years who had been exposed to COVID-19. The rearrangement links TRBV27 to TRBJ2-5; TRBD2 matches at 8 bases. The sequencing input was PBMCs or T cells enriched from blood (not recorded which). CDR3 region: CASSPGLASGETQYF. Written as DNA, the CDR3 is TGTGCCAGCAGTCCCGGACTAGCTTCGGGGGAGACCCAGTACTTC.